This T cell receptor (beta chain) was observed in a study of T cell repertoires in cytomegalovirus infection. Each CDR3 protein is one row after TCRdb ran MiXCR on the reads. Among 900,000 to 950,000 distinct CDR3 sequences, 31% were seen once, and the ten largest hold about an eighth. This CDR3 region has 17 residues. V shed 6 bases and J 4 bases; nucleotides not matched to a gene: 16. CDR1 and CDR2 (germline): MNHNS, SASEGT. This clonotype was detected a few times. The antigen is not known. The V call is TRBV6-1, the J call TRBJ2-7; the match to TRBD2 covers 9 bases. The sample here was cultured CD8+ T cells from PBMCs, taken from culture after CMV antigen stimulation. The receptor's source is a human donor in good health (CMV status not recorded). Some clones in this sample may be carry-over from other donors' samples. This chain's CDR3 is CASRSGRLAGIEYEQYF. CDR3 coding DNA: TGTGCCAGCAGAAGTGGGCGTCTAGCGGGGATTGAATACGAGCAGTACTTC.